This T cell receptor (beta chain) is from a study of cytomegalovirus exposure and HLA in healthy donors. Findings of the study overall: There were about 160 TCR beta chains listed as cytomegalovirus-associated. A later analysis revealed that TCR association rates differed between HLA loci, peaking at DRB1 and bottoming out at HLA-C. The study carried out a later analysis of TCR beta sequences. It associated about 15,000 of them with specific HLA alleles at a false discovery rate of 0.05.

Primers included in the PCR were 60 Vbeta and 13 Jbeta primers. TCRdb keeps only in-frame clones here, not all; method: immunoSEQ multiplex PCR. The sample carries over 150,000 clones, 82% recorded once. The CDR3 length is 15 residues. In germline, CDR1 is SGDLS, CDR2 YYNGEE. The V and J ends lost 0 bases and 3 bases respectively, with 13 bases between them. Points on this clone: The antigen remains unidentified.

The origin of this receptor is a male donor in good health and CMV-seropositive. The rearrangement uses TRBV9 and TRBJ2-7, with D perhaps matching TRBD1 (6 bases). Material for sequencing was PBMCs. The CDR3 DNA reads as TGTGCCAGCAGCGTAGGGTCCCAGGGGATCTACGAGCAGTACTTC. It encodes CASSVGSQGIYEQYF.